These 28 T cell receptor beta chains came from one sample sequenced in a study of T cell responses to AZD1222 COVID-19 vaccine. Some clones are missing from TCRdb's copy, which holds only in-frame ones; the method was immunoSEQ multiplex PCR. This table holds 140,000 to 150,000 clones, 85% to 95% found once. Sample: peripheral blood, taken on day 0 of AZD1222 vaccination. All receptors derive from an adult in good health.

This chain links TRBV6-6 with TRBJ1-1; the D is unclear. V shed 4 bases and J shed 4 bases, with 13 bases lying between them. There are 14 residues in the CDR3. From germline, CDR1 is MNHNY and CDR2 SVGAGI (reference sequence). The CDR3 protein is CASSWPPGSTEAFF. Here the CDR3 DNA reads TGTGCCAGCAGTTGGCCGCCCGGTAGCACTGAAGCTTTCTTT.

The rearrangement links TRBV12-5 to TRBJ2-7, with D possibly being TRBD2 (6 bases). Germline assignment: CDR1 LGHNT and CDR2 FRNRAP. V shed 4 bases and J shed 3 bases, with 10 bases lying between them. This CDR3 contains 13 residues. The CDR3, as DNA: TGTGCTAGTGGTTCGTCGGGAGTCTACGAGCAGTACTTC. As protein: CASGSSGVYEQYF.

This rearrangement joins TRBV7-9 to TRBJ2-1; the D gene is possibly TRBD2 (7 bases). V lost 4 bases and J lost 9, with 22 bases in between. CDR1 and CDR2 from the germline V gene are SEHNR and FQNEAQ (reference sequence). CDR3 length: 16 residues. CDR3 sequence: CASSSRGAYAVSEQFF. In DNA form, the CDR3 reads TGTGCCAGCAGCTCTCGGGGGGCCTATGCGGTGTCTGAGCAGTTCTTC.

This rearrangement joins TRBV9 to TRBJ1-1; TRBD1 is a possible D gene (5 bases). Germline V gives CDR1 SGDLS, CDR2 YYNGEE. This CDR3 comprises 14 residues. With 4 bases removed from V and 1 base from J, the gap between germline ends came to 11 bases. The CDR3 reads CASSQGGGNTEAFF. The CDR3 DNA is TGTGCCAGCAGCCAGGGTGGCGGGAACACTGAAGCTTTCTTT.

This chain uses TRBV11-3 with TRBJ2-7; weak D call: TRBD2 (6 bases). Germline CDR1 reads SGHNT; CDR2 reads YENEEA. V shed 5 bases and J shed 2 bases, with 13 bases lying between them. The CDR3 loop spans 14 amino acids. CDR3 amino acids: CASSPGGGAYEQYF. In DNA form, the CDR3 reads TGTGCCAGCAGCCCCGGTGGCGGGGCCTACGAGCAGTACTTC.

The chain has TRBV7-3 and TRBJ2-1, with 9 bases matching TRBD2. The V and J ends lost 4 bases and 10 bases, in that order; junction bases with no gene match: 8. From germline, CDR1 is SGHTA and CDR2 FQGTGA. The CDR3 length is 14 residues. This chain's CDR3 is CASSSSSGVGEQFF. The CDR3 DNA follows: TGTGCCAGCAGCTCATCTAGCGGGGTCGGAGAGCAGTTCTTC.

This CDR3 is CASSIGDIQYF. The DNA for the CDR3 is TGTGCCAGTAGTATTGGCGACATTCAGTACTTC. The V call is TRBV19, the J call TRBJ2-4; no clear D gene. Germline CDR1 and CDR2: LNHDA and SQIVND (reference sequence). The CDR3 spans 11 residues. Trimming took 3 bases from V and 8 from J, leaving 5 bases between them.

The V gene is TRBV7-9, the J gene TRBJ1-2; possible D gene TRBD1, 5 bases. Germline V lookup: CDR1 SEHNR, CDR2 FQNEAQ (reference sequence). V was trimmed by 0 bases and J by 6 bases, leaving 11 bases between them. The CDR3 has 14 amino acids. CDR3 sequence: CASSLAAGGDGYTF. Written as DNA, the CDR3 is TGTGCCAGCAGCTTAGCAGCGGGAGGGGATGGCTACACCTTC. The whole variable domain, filled in from reference TRBV7-9 and TRBJ1-2, reads DTGVSQNPRHKITKRGQNVTFRCDPISEHNRLYWYRQTLGQGPEFLTYFQNEAQLEKSRLLSDRFSAERPKGSFSTLEIQRTEQGDSAMYLCASSLAAGGDGYTFGSGTRLTVV.

The V and J genes are TRBV7-9 and TRBJ1-5, with a possible D match to TRBD1 (5 bases). V lost 1 base to trimming and J lost 5 bases, with 9 bases between them. In germline, CDR1 is SEHNR, CDR2 FQNEAQ (reference sequence). The CDR3 has 14 amino acids. CDR3 protein: CASSLGQRDQPQHF. The CDR3, as DNA: TGTGCCAGCAGCTTAGGACAGAGAGATCAGCCCCAGCATTTT.

V and J are TRBV11-1 and TRBJ1-1, with unresolved D. This CDR3 comprises 13 residues. Germline-derived CDR1 and CDR2 are SGHAT and FQDESV (reference sequence). Trimming stripped 5 bases from V and 0 bases from J, with 7 bases between. The CDR3 protein is CASSREVNTEAFF. DNA of the CDR3: TGTGCCAGCAGCCGGGAGGTGAACACTGAAGCTTTCTTT.

The V call is TRBV27, the J call TRBJ1-1; 10 positions agree with TRBD1. Per the germline V gene, CDR1 is MNHEY and CDR2 is SMNVEV (reference sequence). The CDR3 extends over 20 amino acids. J lost 3 bases, V lost 1 base, and 17 bases had no gene match. The CDR3 loop reads CASSLFGFTGQGNLDTEAFF. The DNA of the CDR3 is TGTGCCAGCAGTTTATTCGGCTTTACGGGACAGGGGAATTTGGACACTGAAGCTTTCTTT.

The V call is TRBV14, the J call TRBJ1-2, with D possibly TRBD1 on 6 matching bases. Looked up from germline, CDR1 is SGHDN and CDR2 is FVKESK. This CDR3 contains 15 residues. The V and J ends lost 1 base and 6 bases respectively, with 15 bases between them. The CDR3, as DNA: TGTGCCAGCAGCCAAGCCATCGGGGGGGCCCATGGCTACACCTTC. It translates to CASSQAIGGAHGYTF.

This sequence joins TRBV5-4 and TRBJ2-3, with D tentatively TRBD1 or TRBD2 (6 bases each). This CDR3 has 15 residues. Germline V gives CDR1 SGHNT, CDR2 YYREEE (reference sequence). The V end was cut by 4 bases, the J end by 2 bases, with 14 bases between. This CDR3 reads CASSVKAGHTDTQYF. The CDR3 region has the DNA TGTGCCAGCAGCGTTAAGGCGGGACACACAGATACGCAGTATTTT.

V gene TRBV6-2 or TRBV6-3 combines with J gene TRBJ2-7; 9 bases agree with TRBD2. CDR1 is MNHEY, CDR2 SVGEGT, per germline. The CDR3 runs 13 residues. The J segment lost 9 bases and the V segment lost 2 bases, leaving 5 bases of the junction unmatched. This CDR3 reads CASSYASGISQYF. CDR3 DNA sequence: TGTGCCAGCAGTTACGCTAGCGGGATATCGCAGTACTTC.

DNA for the CDR3: TGTGCCAGCAGACCCCGGACAGGGGTAGGGGATACGCAGTATTTT. Its translation is CASRPRTGVGDTQYF. The chain joins TRBV6-6 to TRBJ2-3; 9 positions agree with TRBD1. The CDR3 is 15 residues long. CDR1 is MNHNY and CDR2 is SVGAGI in the germline V gene (reference sequence). Unmatched junction bases numbered 10, after V lost 6 bases and J lost 6 bases.

V gene TRBV9 combines with J gene TRBJ2-7; D possibly corresponds to TRBD1 (5 bases). The CDR3 runs to 15 residues. Looked up from germline, CDR1 is SGDLS and CDR2 is YYNGEE. Trimming cost V 4 bases and J 6 bases, with 20 bases left between them. CDR3 DNA: TGTGCCAGCAGCCCGAGTCAGGGCGGATGGGGCGAGCAGTACTTC. Translating gives CASSPSQGGWGEQYF.

In its sample, this clone was seen many times. The J gene is TRBJ1-4, the V gene TRBV27; D call uncertain. Germline values: CDR1 MNHEY, CDR2 SMNVEV (reference sequence). The CDR3 sequence is 16 residues long. V was clipped by 5 bases and J by 2 bases, with 15 bases between them. Here the CDR3 reads CASSIDFSGTNEKLFF. CDR3 DNA sequence: TGTGCCAGCAGTATCGACTTTTCGGGCACTAATGAAAAACTGTTTTTT.

The V and J genes are TRBV14 and TRBJ1-6; D may be TRBD1 (6 bases). V was pared by 4 bases and J by 8 bases, with 15 bases between. This CDR3 region has 15 residues. Germline V gene sequence: CDR1 SGHDN, CDR2 FVKESK. The CDR3 nucleotides are TGTGCCAGCAGCCCCCTAGGGGGAGGGGATTCACCCCTCCACTTT. This encodes CASSPLGGGDSPLHF.

CDR3 DNA: TGTGCCAGCAGCCAACAGGGGGCTGGTGGCTACACCTTC. As protein: CASSQQGAGGYTF. The chain recombines TRBV4-2 with TRBJ1-2; 8 positions match TRBD1. V dropped 2 bases and J dropped 7; count of bases not matched to a gene: 3. Germline V lookup: CDR1 LGHNA, CDR2 YNFKEQ. This CDR3 region has 13 residues.

This sequence joins TRBV27 and TRBJ2-3; D remains unclear. Between the trimmed V and J ends, which lost 0 bases and 0 bases, there was a span of 10 bases. CDR1 is MNHEY and CDR2 is SMNVEV in the germline V gene (reference sequence). The CDR3 extends over 16 amino acids. CDR3 amino acids: CASSLSRDQSTDTQYF. Here the CDR3 DNA reads TGTGCCAGCAGTTTATCAAGGGATCAAAGCACAGATACGCAGTATTTT.

This clone appeared once. The genes are TRBV15 and TRBJ2-1; TRBD2 matches at 7 bases. CDR1 and CDR2 (germline): LNHNV, YYDKDF (reference sequence). The CDR3 spans 16 residues. V was clipped by 1 base and J by 0 bases; unmatched bases: 3. The CDR3 nucleotides read TGTGCCACCAGCAGAGGTGGGGGGGTCTCCTACAATGAGCAGTTCTTC. As protein: CATSRGGGVSYNEQFF.

The chain joins TRBV7-8 to TRBJ1-1; TRBD1 agrees at 7 bases. Germline CDR1 reads SGHVS; CDR2 reads FQNEAQ. The V gene end was trimmed by 8 bases and the J gene end by 1 base; junction bases not matched to a gene: 4. This CDR3 region has 13 residues. CDR3 residues: CASSQGGNTEAFF. The CDR3, as DNA: TGTGCCAGCTCCCAGGGGGGGAACACTGAAGCTTTCTTT.

The rearrangement joins TRBV29-1 to TRBJ1-5; possibly TRBD1 for D (6 bases). This CDR3 is 12 amino acids long. The germline CDR1 and CDR2 sequences are SQVTM and ANQGSEA. Trimming left V 6 bases short and J 7 bases short, with 13 bases between. The CDR3 loop is CSVSGVGQPQHF. The CDR3 nucleotides are TGCAGCGTATCAGGGGTCGGACAGCCCCAGCATTTT.

The chain joins TRBV18 to TRBJ2-1; tentative D call: TRBD2 (7 bases). The CDR3 runs to 16 residues. Looked up from germline, CDR1 is KGHSH and CDR2 is LQKENI. V gave up 2 bases and J gave up 3 bases, with 14 bases separating them. CDR3 protein: CASSPFGGGGYNEQFF. CDR3 coding DNA: TGTGCCAGCTCACCATTCGGGGGAGGGGGCTACAATGAGCAGTTCTTC.

The chain is built from TRBV7-9 and TRBJ2-7; D gene ambiguous. Deletions cut 1 base from V and 0 bases from J, with 7 bases between. CDR3 size: 14 residues. Per the germline V gene, CDR1 is SEHNR and CDR2 is FQNEAQ (reference sequence). In DNA form, the CDR3 reads TGTGCCAGCAGCTTAGATCAGAGCTCCTACGAGCAGTACTTC. Amino acids: CASSLDQSSYEQYF.

The rearrangement joins TRBV5-4 to TRBJ1-3; 8 bases fit TRBD1. J was trimmed by 4 bases and V by 4 bases; bases with no gene match: 10. The CDR3 runs to 16 residues. Germline values: CDR1 SGHNT, CDR2 YYREEE (reference sequence). CDR3 residues: CASSPDRGLSGNTIYF. The CDR3 coding sequence is TGTGCCAGCAGCCCAGACAGGGGTTTGTCGGGAAACACCATATATTTT.

The rearrangement joins TRBV3-1 (or the pseudogene TRBV3-2) to TRBJ1-6; 11 nucleotides match TRBD1. This CDR3 is built from 18 residues. Per the germline V gene, CDR1 is LGHDT and CDR2 is YNNKEL (reference sequence). V gave up 5 bases and J gave up 0 bases; unmatched junction bases: 6. The DNA of the CDR3 is TGTGCCAGCAGCGGACAGGGGGCTCTGGGCTCCTATAATTCACCCCTCCACTTT. Translated: CASSGQGALGSYNSPLHF.

This clone was seen just once. The V gene is TRBV6-5, the J gene TRBJ2-7; possibly TRBD2 for D (6 bases). Trimming shortened V by 11 bases and J by 2 bases, and 22 bases separated the two germline ends. The CDR3 covers 15 residues. The germline V gene encodes CDR1 MNHEY and CDR2 SVGAGI. The CDR3 coding sequence is TGTGCCTCACGGGGCTTAAGGGGCGGGACCTACGAGCAGTACTTC. Its translation is CASRGLRGGTYEQYF.